A selection of T cell receptor beta chains follows, all from one sample in a study of T cells in localized non-small cell lung cancer. The protocol was immunoSEQ multiplex PCR, while the TCRdb copy is restricted to in-frame clones and leaves out a portion. The sample has around 30,000 clones; approximately 90% are singletons. The input for sequencing was peripheral blood, taken before any cancer treatment. The source is a female donor over 55 with stage I lung adenocarcinoma. The CDR3 runs from the conserved cysteine through the conserved F or W. D genes are given only for firm matches. The size entry is marked missing in some rows and otherwise reads once, few, many or a size class.

>TRBJ1-1|TRBV12-5|.|.
CASGLGQGWVPEAFF
>TRBJ1-2|TRBV5-4|.|.
CASAPGLQPGGYTF
>TRBJ1-6|TRBV9|few|TRBD1
CASSVVDRGNSPLHF
>TRBJ1-2|TRBV18|.|.
CASSPPSRARYGYTF
>TRBJ1-2|TRBV28|.|.
CASSLAGAYYGYTF
>TRBJ2-2|TRBV5-1|.|.
CASSSDTTGELFF
>TRBJ1-1|TRBV19|.|TRBD1
CASRDRGPVDTEAFF
>TRBJ2-5|TRBV7-8|.|TRBD1
CASSSAQGALETQYF
>TRBJ2-7|TRBV18|.|TRBD2
CASSPAGGETYEQYF
>TRBJ2-5|TRBV9|.|TRBD2
CASSVDPLGGGRRETQYF
>TRBJ1-2|TRBV6-5|.|.
CASSQGRWGYTF
>TRBJ1-2|TRBV6-6|.|.
CASSPLQTYGYTF
>TRBJ2-2|TRBV5-1|.|.
CASSSRGAGELFF
>TRBJ2-1|TRBV5-1|.|TRBD2
CASSSLAGADNEQFF
>TRBJ1-4|TRBV9|.|.
CASSQEAGNWGKLFF
>TRBJ1-1|TRBV27|.|.
CASSPQGTAKAFF
>TRBJ1-4|TRBV18|.|TRBD1
CASSPGTGNEKLFF
>TRBJ1-4|TRBV11-2|.|TRBD1
CASSPGDRDEKLFF
>TRBJ1-4|TRBV5-1|once|.
CASSLGGRFEKLFF
>TRBJ2-5|TRBV30|.|TRBD2
CAWTSGGPQYF
>TRBJ2-3|TRBV6-6|.|.
CASSYSKVGGDTQYF
>TRBJ2-1|TRBV5-4|.|.
CASSLAASFNEQFF
>TRBJ1-4|TRBV30|.|.
CAWSEQGNEKLFF
>TRBJ1-1|TRBV7-9|.|TRBD1
CVGGGTGGTEAFF
>TRBJ2-3|TRBV7-2|once|TRBD2
CASRRAGAGTDTQYF
>TRBJ1-1|TRBV7-6|.|TRBD1
CASSLAPDRGLTEAFF
>TRBJ1-4|TRBV2|.|.
CASRILGRKPKNEKLFF
>TRBJ2-2|TRBV6-1|.|TRBD1
CASSGPAGQGSHGELFF
>TRBJ2-7|TRBV27|.|.
CASSLLIGGFSYEQYF
>TRBJ2-7|TRBV5-4|.|TRBD2
CASSFREGEQYF
>TRBJ2-2|TRBV15|.|.
CATSRDRISGELFF
>TRBJ1-2|TRBV7-9|.|.
CASSRVQGYNYGYTF
>TRBJ1-1|TRBV6-5|.|.
CASSQFREEAFF
>TRBJ1-5|TRBV30|.|.
CAWSVHSSNQPQHF
>TRBJ1-2|TRBV7-9|.|.
CASSLGSGGGYGYTF
>TRBJ1-1|TRBV27|.|.
CASSFSGQLVAEAFF
>TRBJ2-5|TRBV30|.|TRBD1
CAWSKNRGLGETQYF
>TRBJ2-7|TRBV29-1|.|.
CSVGPGAYEQYF
>TRBJ2-7|TRBV27|once|.
CASSLSFASPKGTYEQYF
>TRBJ1-2|TRBV19|.|.
CASRPGGENYGYTF
>TRBJ2-7|TRBV18|.|TRBD2
CASSPMTSGINEQYF
>TRBJ1-1|TRBV7-9|.|.
CASSLYLNQGMNTEAFF